This T cell receptor (beta chain) was sequenced during a study of CD8+ T cells in alopecia areata. Overall study: Those patients who were treated received oral tofacitinib, which was given at 5 to 10 mg twice daily for moderate-to-severe alopecia areata.

Points from the study as a whole: Shared TCR sequences were less clear between patients than in mice, possibly partly from HLA diversity.

Sequencing used cDNA as its template, made by extracting RNA and reverse transcribing it. Assay used: immunoSEQ multiplex PCR; TCRdb lists only in-frame clones, some missing. The table has some 170,000 clones, about 70% seen once. CDR1 is ENHRY, CDR2 SYGVKD, per germline. V lost 2 bases and J 4 bases, leaving 8 bases between the germline ends. This CDR3 has 13 residues. This clone appeared a few times. What it binds is not known. The V call is TRBV10-3, the J call TRBJ1-2, with no clear D. Here the sequenced sample was CD8+ T cells sorted from blood, taken at week 0. This sequence was found in a human donor with alopecia areata. The CDR3 spells CAISEKVVYGYTF. The CDR3 DNA sequence: TGTGCCATCAGTGAGAAGGTTGTCTATGGCTACACCTTC.